This T cell receptor (beta chain) was identified during a study of shared clonotypes between healthy human individuals. Study-wide background: Plates per donor: three CD4 naive, three CD4 memory, two CD8 naive, one CD8 memory.

Study-level points and caveats: Investigators collected only blood, and repertoires in tissues likely differ. Generally, naive subsets (rather than memory subsets) showed larger estimated richness.

Comment on this clone: Its target is not known.

CDR1 is MDHEN, CDR2 SYDVKM, per germline. The V end was cut by 8 bases, the J end by 2 bases, with 10 bases between. The CDR3 spans 12 residues. Only CD45RO-negative cells positively selected for CCR7 counted as naive CD8 cells, so terminally differentiated effector memory CD45RA+ cells were excluded. Healthy HIV-negative adults without recent acute infections or vaccinations served as donors. The data were produced by immunoSEQ multiplex PCR, yet TCRdb's version contains in-frame clones alone and is incomplete. The data hold about 680,000 clones, with roughly nine tenths observed a single time. Material for sequencing was naive CD8+ T cells sorted from blood. The chain is built from TRBV28 and TRBJ2-7; D gene unclear. The sequence was obtained from a man aged 25 to 45 in good health. Written as DNA, the CDR3 is TGTGCCAGCTCGGCCCTCACCTACGAGCAGTACTTC. Its translation: CASSALTYEQYF.